Following are 4 T cell receptor beta chains from one sample sequenced in a study of T cell responses to AZD1222 COVID-19 vaccine. Some clones are missing from TCRdb's copy, which holds only in-frame ones; the method was immunoSEQ multiplex PCR. The profile covers some 140,000 clones, with around 90% appearing a single time and 1.5% to 2% taken by the ten largest. Sequencing used peripheral blood, obtained on day 0 of AZD1222 vaccination. These receptors originate from an adult in good health.

DNA of the CDR3: TGTGCCAGCAGTGACCTCTATGGCTACACCTTC. This encodes CASSDLYGYTF. This chain links TRBV6-4 with TRBJ1-2, with no clear D. From germline, CDR1 is MRHNA and CDR2 SNTAGT. Trimming pared 2 bases from V and 4 bases from J, leaving 2 bases between. This CDR3 is 11 amino acids long.

The chain uses TRBV12-3 or TRBV12-4 and TRBJ1-1; 10 bases align to TRBD1. V gave up 5 bases and J gave up 8 bases; unmatched junction bases: 5. This CDR3 contains 13 residues. The DNA for the CDR3 is TGTGCCAGCAGTCGACAGGGGGCGGCCGAAGCTTTCTTT. Translating it yields CASSRQGAAEAFF.

V usage is TRBV27 and J usage is TRBJ1-2; 10 bases agree with TRBD1. Germline CDR1 and CDR2: MNHEY and SMNVEV (reference sequence). V lost 5 bases to trimming and J lost 7 bases; unmatched junction nucleotides: 7. The CDR3 is 14 amino acids. The CDR3 DNA reads TGTGCCAGCAGTCCGGGACAGGGGAGGCGTGGCTACACCTTC. Protein sequence: CASSPGQGRRGYTF.

This rearrangement joins TRBV3-1 (or the pseudogene TRBV3-2) to TRBJ2-7; the D gene is possibly TRBD2 (6 bases). V was cut by 0 bases and J by 3 bases, with 21 bases left in between. Germline CDR1 and CDR2: LGHDT and YNNKEL (reference sequence). This CDR3 is 18 amino acids long. CDR3 sequence: CASSQDPFRASANYEQYF. CDR3 coding DNA: TGTGCCAGCAGCCAAGATCCGTTTAGAGCTAGCGCTAACTACGAGCAGTACTTC.